This is a list of T cell receptor beta chains from one sample in a study of blood T cell repertoires in COVID-19. Assay: immunoSEQ multiplex PCR; the TCRdb copy retains only in-frame clones and omits some. The table records about 46,000 clones, around 87% of them present only once. The specimen sequenced was PBMCs or T cells enriched from blood (not recorded which). The receptor source for this set is a woman aged 50 to 60 who had recovered from COVID-19. Both conserved end residues are part of each CDR3. D genes are given only for firm matches. Rows give clone size only sometimes, using once, few, many, or a class for an expanded clone.

D	size	V	J	DNA	CDR3
NA	NA	TRBV6-5	TRBJ2-1	TGTGCCAGCAGTTACGGCGGGGCAAGGTACAATGAGCAGTTCTTC	CASSYGGARYNEQFF
TRBD1	NA	TRBV5-4	TRBJ2-1	TGTGCCAGCAGCTTGGTAGGGGGCGCCTACAATGAGCAGTTCTTC	CASSLVGGAYNEQFF
TRBD1	once	TRBV3-1/TRBV3-2	TRBJ2-1	TGTGCCACCACCCCGGGGGGACAGGGAAACTTTGAGCAGTTCTTC	CATTPGGQGNFEQFF
NA	NA	TRBV6-5	TRBJ2-1	TGTGCCAGCAGCTACGGAGGTTTTCTGTTCTTC	CASSYGGFLFF
TRBD2	NA	TRBV2	TRBJ2-5	TGTGCCAGCAGTGGACCTGGCGGGGGGGGGCGAGAGACCCAGTACTTC	CASSGPGGGGRETQYF
TRBD1	NA	TRBV5-1	TRBJ2-2	TGCGCCAGCAGGCGGCCGGGACAGCTAGACACCGGGGAGCTGTTTTTT	CASRRPGQLDTGELFF
NA	medium-sized	TRBV14	TRBJ2-7	TGTGCCAGCAGCCAAGGACTGACTCCTAGGGAGCAGTACTTC	CASSQGLTPREQYF
NA	few	TRBV19	TRBJ2-6	TGTGCCAGTAGTATTCTGAGCTCTGGGGCCAACGTCCTGACTTTC	CASSILSSGANVLTF
TRBD1	NA	TRBV5-8	TRBJ1-6	TGTGCCAGCAGCTCCCGGACAGGTGTTTACTCACCCCTCCACTTT	CASSSRTGVYSPLHF
NA	NA	TRBV5-1	TRBJ2-7	TGCGCCAGCAGCAGCCTTGGCTACGAGCAGTACTTC	CASSSLGYEQYF
NA	NA	TRBV4-3	TRBJ2-7	TGCGCCAGCAGCCAAGGGGTGGGCTGGCGACAGTACTTC	CASSQGVGWRQYF
NA	NA	TRBV6-2/TRBV6-3	TRBJ1-4	TGTGCCAGCAGCCAGGGGCAGCTGAGTGAAAAACTGTTTTTT	CASSQGQLSEKLFF
TRBD2	NA	TRBV11-2	TRBJ2-1	TGTGCCAGCAGCGTTTTAGCGGGAGGGGGTAACAATGAGCAGTTCTTC	CASSVLAGGGNNEQFF
NA	few	TRBV2	TRBJ1-1	TGTGCCAGCAAACTTAGCCCTGAAGCTTTCTTT	CASKLSPEAFF
NA	NA	TRBV2	TRBJ2-7	TGTGCCAGCAGCTTTACTAGTAGCGCCTACGAGCAGTACTTC	CASSFTSSAYEQYF
TRBD1	once	TRBV6-5	TRBJ1-6	TGTGCCAGCATCGAGGGGACAGCAATTAATTCACCCCTCCACTTT	CASIEGTAINSPLHF
NA	once	TRBV2	TRBJ2-7	TGTGCCAGCAGGCCCGGGGCCTACGAGCAGTACTTC	CASRPGAYEQYF
TRBD1	NA	TRBV7-9	TRBJ2-7	TGTGCCAGCAGCCTCCTTGGAGGGACAGGGGGCATCGCTGCCTACGAGCAGTACTTC	CASSLLGGTGGIAAYEQYF
NA	NA	TRBV7-2	TRBJ2-7	TGTGCCAGCAGCTTAGTTCGCTCCAAGGGGTTCGCCTACGAGCAGTACTTC	CASSLVRSKGFAYEQYF
NA	NA	TRBV5-6	TRBJ1-3	TGTGCCAGCAGCCTCCAGGCTTTAACTGGAAACACCATATATTTT	CASSLQALTGNTIYF
NA	NA	TRBV2	TRBJ2-7	TGTGCCAGCAGTGAAAGTTTTGGACACCTGAGTGAGCAGTACTTC	CASSESFGHLSEQYF